The present T cell receptor beta chain was sequenced within a study of blood T cell repertoires in COVID-19 (dated by TCRdb to the early 2020s). Turning to the overall study: Samples covering the acute and convalescent phases of COVID-19 were provided by collaborators in the United States, Italy and Spain. The material from the prospective study consisted of cDNA or gDNA derived from T cells, B-cell-depleted T cells, or PBMCs. The dataset comprised deeply sampled blood TCRbeta repertoires from subjects exposed to, actively infected with, or recovered from COVID-19. The repertoires were released in a freely available public database meant as a resource for research on the immune response to SARS-CoV-2. Samples were obtained from the ongoing ImmuneRACE study (first 160 participants) and from roughly 1,300 subjects provided by 6 global collaborators. Nearly every sample came with metadata listing a de-identified subject ID, COVID-19 status, age in years and sex. HLA class I and class II types, where available, came from metadata supplied by the sample provider rather than from assay-based typing.

Details on this clone: The antigen this receptor binds is unknown. The record has no base qualities; no much larger clone is one base away.

TCRbeta CDR3 regions were amplified from genomic DNA by means of the immunoSEQ Assay, a bias-controlled multiplex PCR. On the authors' methods: Within the assay, amplification of reference gene primers was used to estimate how many nucleated cells each sample contained. To quantify the absolute abundance of each unique TCRbeta CDR3 rearrangement, sequence reads were collapsed and filtered. For each sample, productive Simpson clonality was calculated as the square root of Simpson's diversity index over productive rearrangements. The clones in this table, taken by TCRdb from immuneACCESS, are in-frame only. Not every clone is retained; where verified, under half of the shortfall comes from an unresolved V gene, and the cause of the rest is unknown. From that table come the V and J calls and clone size; the DNA was used to work out D and trimming. The sample records around 170,000 clones, 75% to 90% of which are singletons. The ten most abundant clones make up about 5.7% of the sample.

Whole blood was collected in K2EDTA tubes by collaborating institutions according to the institutions' own protocols. Collaborator samples were shipped for TCRbeta analysis as frozen whole blood, isolated PBMCs, or DNA extracted from either sample type. Trimming costs V 0 bases and J 3 bases, and their ends lie 11 bases apart. From the cysteine up to the phenylalanine, the CDR3 has a length of 16 residues. Only the CDR3 DNA is retained, 48 bases long and in frame from the first base. As encoded in the germline V gene, CDR1 is LGHNA while CDR2 is YNFKEQ. Beyond this particular receptor, the publication reports: Clinical and demographic metadata were provided uncurated, with the amount varying by source and participant.

The V and J segments used are TRBV4-2 and TRBJ2-2; TRBD2 is a possible D gene, resting on 5 matching bases. The sequenced material came from peripheral blood. The sequence came from a woman between 35 and 50 years old with acute or convalescent COVID-19. The CDR3 protein: CASSQDVGGYTGELFF. In nucleotide form, the sequence is TGTGCCAGCAGCCAAGATGTAGGCGGGTACACCGGGGAGCTGTTTTTT.